This T cell receptor beta chain was found in a study of T cell responses to AZD1222 COVID-19 vaccine. General observations from the study: Mostly white British, mostly female donors; authors suggested clonal diversity may be underestimated.

Trimming shortened V by 0 bases and J by 5 bases, and 13 bases separated the two germline ends. The CDR3 covers 15 residues. Germline values: CDR1 MNHEY, CDR2 SVGAGI. Data came from immunoSEQ multiplex PCR; TCRdb stores just in-frame clones and leaves some out. The data show 15,000 to 18,000 clones, less than 90% seen once. A note on this clone: Its antigen remains unknown.

The rearrangement joins TRBV6-5 to TRBJ1-1; D may be TRBD1 (5 bases). The TCR comes from an adult who received the AZD1222 COVID-19 vaccine. Sequenced here: peripheral blood, sampled 28 days after the second AZD1222 dose. The CDR3 bases are TGTGCCAGCAGTTACTCGAGGGGCCTTAAAACTGAAGCTTTCTTT. It yields the protein CASSYSRGLKTEAFF.